This T cell receptor (beta chain) appears in the sequencing data of a study of early T cells in non-severe SARS-CoV-2 infection. Study observations and caveats: A preference for anti-spike CD8 responses marked VDJdb matching, which missed private and CD4 specificities.

This clonotype was counted a few times. Its antigen is still unknown. The CDR3 runs 13 residues. The V gene lost 2 bases and the J gene lost 8 bases, with 13 bases spanning the gap. CDR1 is SGDLS, CDR2 YYNGEE, per germline. TCRdb re-derived calls from the 5' RACE reads in MiXCR, one entry per CDR3 protein. The sample records roughly 67,000 distinct CDR3 sequences, roughly 11% being singletons. The chain has TRBV9 and TRBJ1-1; tentatively, D is TRBD1 (6 bases). Sequenced material: whole blood. The receptor comes from an adult who was a healthcare worker with PCR-confirmed SARS-CoV-2 infection or an uninfected control (not recorded which). CDR3 bases: TGTGCCAGCAGCGTCAGAACCGGGACAGAAGCTTTCTTT. This gives the protein CASSVRTGTEAFF.